This TCR beta chain was obtained from a study of T cells after yellow fever vaccination. Points from the study as a whole: Most primary-vaccination clones reappeared after the booster (about 97% CD4, about 88% CD8). Of the clonotypes, a small share occurred in both CD4 and CD8 compartments. Researchers report a weaker secondary response that nonetheless peaked faster, day 5 versus 15.

A universal primer site and UMIs were added as TCR cDNA was made by 5'RACE template switching. TCRdb analysed the 5' RACE reads with MiXCR anew, one entry per CDR3 protein. The table has around 600,000 distinct CDR3 sequences, around an eighth seen once. CDR3 length equals 13 residues. From germline, CDR1 is SGHTA and CDR2 FQGNSA. V shed 10 bases and J 7 bases; nucleotides not matched to a gene: 4. This clonotype was counted only a few times. Its antigen is not known. This specimen was PBMCs, taken on the day of the yellow fever booster vaccination. The receptor comes from a man aged 25 to 40 who received the YFV17D yellow fever vaccine. The V call is TRBV7-2, the J call TRBJ1-6; TRBD1 matches 10 bases. The CDR3 here is CATRGQGNSPLHF. The CDR3 DNA follows: TGTGCCACCAGGGGACAGGGGAATTCACCCCTCCACTTT.